These 15 T cell receptor beta chains originate from one sample sequenced in a study of cytotoxic CD8 clonotypes in ibrutinib-treated CLL. This table comes from immunoSEQ multiplex PCR, and its TCRdb copy is limited to in-frame clones, with some not included. The table records about 39,000 clones, approximately 67% of them present only once. Material: PBMCs, obtained at disease progression, from a patient treated with ibrutinib. These receptors were collected from a human donor with chronic lymphocytic leukemia.

This clone came up once. V usage is TRBV2 and J usage is TRBJ1-4, with a tentative D call TRBD1 (6 bases). Trimming took off 8 bases at V and 0 bases at J, with 19 bases between the two ends. This CDR3 spans 17 amino acids. In germline, CDR1 is SNHLY, CDR2 FYNNEI. This chain's CDR3 is CASHRYRAGATNEKLFF. In nucleotides, the CDR3 is TGTGCCAGCCATAGGTACAGGGCGGGGGCAACTAATGAAAAACTGTTTTTT. The full variable domain, in which reference TRBV2 and TRBJ1-4 provide the parts outside the CDR3, is EPEVTQTPSHQVTQMGQEVILRCVPISNHLYFYWYRQILGQKVEFLVSFYNNEISEKSEIFDDQFSVERPDGSNFTLKIRSTKLEDSAMYFCASHRYRAGATNEKLFFGSGTQLSVL.

The chain combines TRBV19 with TRBJ2-3; D gene uncertain. Trimming cost V 8 bases and J 2 bases, with 14 bases left between them. This CDR3 has 14 residues. Germline values: CDR1 LNHDA, CDR2 SQIVND (reference sequence). CDR3 amino acids: CASVERAHTDTQYF. The CDR3 DNA is TGTGCCAGTGTAGAAAGGGCGCACACAGATACGCAGTATTTT.

The rearrangement links TRBV4-2 to TRBJ1-2; a weak D match, TRBD1 (5 bases). This CDR3 is built from 17 residues. Germline V gene data show CDR1 as LGHNA and CDR2 as YNFKEQ. V was shortened by 0 bases and J by 0 bases, with 14 bases between the two germline ends. The CDR3 DNA reads TGTGCCAGCAGCCAAGAAGGGGCCCGACAAGCTAACTATGGCTACACCTTC. It encodes CASSQEGARQANYGYTF.

Sample share makes this clone medium-sized. This chain connects TRBV7-9 to TRBJ1-5, with 9 bases that match TRBD1. Trimming at V came to 4 bases and at J to 3 bases, leaving 16 bases not matched to a gene. This CDR3 contains 19 residues. Germline CDR1 SEHNR, CDR2 FQNEAQ (reference sequence). Written as DNA, the CDR3 is TGTGCCAGCAGCTCTAGTCTAGTGGTCCGGGACAGGGACAATCAGCCCCAGCATTTT. Translated, it gives CASSSSLVVRDRDNQPQHF.

The J gene is TRBJ2-7, the V gene TRBV14, with a weak D call TRBD2 (5 bases). CDR1 and CDR2 from the germline V gene are SGHDN and FVKESK. V lost 4 bases and J 7 bases, leaving 26 bases between the germline ends. This CDR3 comprises 17 residues. The CDR3 here is CASSRNVAILGRGEQYF. The CDR3 nucleotides are TGTGCCAGCAGCCGAAACGTAGCGATCTTGGGTCGTGGTGAGCAGTACTTC.

The chain links TRBV18 to TRBJ2-5; unclear D gene. Deletions cut 2 bases from V and 1 base from J, with 8 bases between. From germline, CDR1 is KGHSH and CDR2 LQKENI. CDR3 length: 14 amino acids. The CDR3 DNA reads TGTGCCAGCTCACCAGAGGTGTTCCAAGAGACCCAGTACTTC. It encodes CASSPEVFQETQYF.

The table lists this clone with a few counts. The chain joins TRBV7-9 to TRBJ2-7, with D uncertain. The germline V gene encodes CDR1 SEHNR and CDR2 FQNEAQ (reference sequence). V was cut by 0 bases and J by 6 bases, with 6 bases left in between. The CDR3 length is 12 residues. CDR3 bases: TGTGCCAGCAGCTTAGCCTACTCCGAGCAGTACTTC. Protein: CASSLAYSEQYF.

The chain employs TRBV30 and TRBJ2-5; possible D gene TRBD1, 6 bases. The CDR3 has 14 amino acids. Between the trimmed V and J ends, which lost 0 bases and 4 bases, there was a span of 12 bases. Germline values: CDR1 GTSNPN, CDR2 SVGIG (reference sequence). The CDR3 bases are TGTGCCTGGAGTGTAGGTAACAGGGCAGAGACCCAGTACTTC. It specifies CAWSVGNRAETQYF.

The rearrangement links TRBV9 to TRBJ2-1; TRBD2 agrees at 7 bases. With 0 bases clipped from V and 2 bases from J, the junction kept 2 bases outside the gene matches. Germline assignment: CDR1 SGDLS and CDR2 YYNGEE. This CDR3 contains 15 residues. DNA for the CDR3: TGTGCCAGCAGCGTAGGCCTAGCGGCCTACAATGAGCAGTTCTTC. Its translation is CASSVGLAAYNEQFF.

The J gene is TRBJ1-4, the V gene TRBV27; D possibly corresponds to TRBD1 (6 bases). The germline V gene has CDR1 MNHEY and CDR2 SMNVEV (reference sequence). V was pared by 2 bases and J by 4 bases, with 8 bases between. The CDR3 contains 14 residues. This CDR3 reads CASSLQGNNEKLFF. Written as DNA, the CDR3 is TGTGCCAGCAGTTTACAGGGGAATAATGAAAAACTGTTTTTT.

The rearrangement uses TRBV21-1 and TRBJ1-5. TRBV21-1 has pseudogene status. The CDR3 spans 15 residues. The CDR3 loop reads CASGRTELPRRPQHF. The CDR3 bases are TGTGCCAGCGGCCGGACGGAGCTACCGCGTAGGCCCCAGCATTTT.

This chain joins TRBV7-2 and TRBJ1-2; D is unresolved. CDR1 and CDR2 from the germline V gene are SGHTA and FQGNSA. The CDR3 totals 12 residues. V was pared by 5 bases and J by 10 bases, with 14 bases between. CDR3: CASSPQDGNYTF. CDR3 DNA: TGTGCCAGCAGCCCTCAGGACGGGAACTACACCTTC. Complete variable domain (other parts from reference TRBV7-2 and TRBJ1-2): GAGVSQSPSNKVTEKGKDVELRCDPISGHTALYWYRQSLGQGLEFLIYFQGNSAPDKSGLPSDRFSAERTGGSVSTLTIQRTQQEDSAVYLCASSPQDGNYTFGSGTRLTVV.

The V and J genes are TRBV27 and TRBJ2-1; TRBD1 aligns across 9 bases. Germline loops: CDR1 MNHEY, CDR2 SMNVEV (reference sequence). J gave up 8 bases and V 5 bases, and 7 bases lay outside the gene matches. CDR3 size: 14 residues. DNA of the CDR3: TGTGCCAGCAGTATGGACAGGGGATGGGATGAGCAGTTCTTC. Its translation is CASSMDRGWDEQFF.

In its sample, this clone was seen a few times. The chain employs TRBV5-1 and TRBJ1-1; D is possibly TRBD1 (5 bases). Germline CDR1 and CDR2: SGHRS and YFSETQ. This CDR3 is 13 amino acids long. Trimming shortened V by 7 bases and J by 5 bases, and 15 bases separated the two germline ends. The CDR3 loop reads CASLGLTGTEAFF. CDR3 in DNA: TGCGCCAGCCTCGGGCTAACAGGAACTGAAGCTTTCTTT.

This chain connects TRBV5-6 to TRBJ2-7; 9 bases are shared with TRBD1. This CDR3 is 18 amino acids long. CDR1 is SGHDT, CDR2 YYEEEE, per germline. V lost 7 bases and J lost 3; bases outside the gene matches: 20. CDR3 loop: CASHPERGTGRRVYEQYF. The CDR3 DNA follows: TGTGCCAGCCACCCTGAGCGTGGGACAGGGAGAAGGGTCTACGAGCAGTACTTC.